One and the same sample provided the 20 T cell receptor beta chains below, sequenced in a study of shared clonotypes between healthy human individuals. Clones were sequenced by immunoSEQ multiplex PCR, and TCRdb holds only the in-frame ones, with some missing. The profile shows 2 million to 2.5 million clones, approximately 94% of them singletons. As defined, naive CD8 cells were CD45RO-negative and positively selected for CCR7, with terminally differentiated effector memory CD45RA+ cells excluded. The source material was naive CD8+ T cells from PBMCs. The receptors were sampled from a man between 18 and 29 years old in good health. Some clones in this sample may be carry-over from other donors' samples.

This clone was seen just once. V is TRBV7-9 and J is TRBJ2-2; unclear D gene. Germline assignment: CDR1 SEHNR and CDR2 FQNEAQ (reference sequence). The CDR3 runs 13 residues. Trimming removed 6 bases at V and 4 bases at J, with 9 bases between. In DNA form, the CDR3 reads TGTGCCAGCAGGCCCCCCAGCACCGGGGAGCTGTTTTTT. This codes for CASRPPSTGELFF.

V gene TRBV4-3 combines with J gene TRBJ2-5; the D gene is possibly TRBD1 (5 bases). Trimming left V 3 bases short and J 5 bases short, with 10 bases between. Germline V gene sequence: CDR1 LGHNA, CDR2 YSLEER. CDR3 length equals 13 residues. The CDR3 protein is CASSQGRRETQYF. CDR3 nucleotide sequence: TGCGCCAGCAGCCAGGGGCGAAGGGAGACCCAGTACTTC.

The V gene is TRBV19, the J gene TRBJ1-2, with a weak D call TRBD1 (6 bases). CDR3 length equals 13 residues. Trimming stripped 7 bases from V and 4 bases from J, with 13 bases between. Germline CDR1 reads LNHDA; CDR2 reads SQIVND (reference sequence). This chain's CDR3 is CASNSGGAYGYTF. The CDR3 nucleotides read TGTGCCAGTAACTCCGGGGGGGCCTATGGCTACACCTTC.

The chain employs TRBV2 and TRBJ1-3; no clear D. CDR1 is SNHLY and CDR2 is FYNNEI in the germline V gene. This CDR3 comprises 15 residues. V was trimmed by 1 base and J by 1 base, leaving 8 bases between them. This chain's CDR3 is CASSEGTGSGNTIYF. In nucleotides, the CDR3 is TGTGCCAGCAGTGAAGGAACGGGGTCTGGAAACACCATATATTTT.

The rearrangement links TRBV11-2 to TRBJ2-6, with D perhaps matching TRBD1 (6 bases). CDR1 and CDR2 from the germline V gene are SGHAT and FQNNGV. The V gene lost 7 bases and the J gene lost 1 base, with 17 bases spanning the gap. The CDR3 has 17 residues. Here the CDR3 reads CASNRRGDPSGANVLTF. The CDR3, as DNA: TGTGCCAGCAACCGCAGGGGCGATCCATCTGGGGCCAACGTCCTGACTTTC.

The J gene is TRBJ2-2, the V gene TRBV7-9, with 11 bases that match TRBD1. Germline trimming cut 3 bases from V and 4 bases from J; bases unmatched to any gene: 4. Germline lookup yields CDR1 SEHNR and CDR2 FQNEAQ (reference sequence). This CDR3 is 16 amino acids long. The CDR3 is CASSFKGQGGTGELFF. CDR3 DNA sequence: TGTGCCAGCAGCTTCAAGGGACAGGGGGGCACCGGGGAGCTGTTTTTT.

V gene TRBV15 combines with J gene TRBJ1-1, with D perhaps TRBD1 (5 bases). CDR3 length: 14 residues. Germline CDR1 is LNHNV and CDR2 is YYDKDF (reference sequence). Trimming stripped 3 bases from V and 2 bases from J, with 10 bases between. The DNA of the CDR3 is TGTGCCACCAGCAGGACAGTCAAAAACACTGAAGCTTTCTTT. It encodes CATSRTVKNTEAFF.

This rearrangement joins TRBV7-9 to TRBJ1-1; TRBD1 is a possible D gene (5 bases). From germline, CDR1 is SEHNR and CDR2 FQNEAQ (reference sequence). Trimming shortened V by 5 bases and J by 8 bases, and 18 bases separated the two germline ends. The CDR3 runs to 14 residues. The DNA for the CDR3 is TGTGCCAGCAGCCACCGTTGGGACGGCGGAGAAGCTTTCTTT. Translation: CASSHRWDGGEAFF.

The chain couples TRBV27 to TRBJ1-1, with a possible D match to TRBD1 (6 bases). Germline V gene lookup returns CDR1 MNHEY and CDR2 SMNVEV (reference sequence). The length of the CDR3 is 14 residues. V was shortened by 2 bases and J by 5 bases, with 12 bases between the two germline ends. Here the CDR3 reads CASSLGTPGTEAFF. The CDR3, as DNA: TGTGCCAGCAGTTTAGGGACACCGGGGACTGAAGCTTTCTTT.

This chain uses TRBV7-3 with TRBJ2-2; TRBD2 agrees at 10 bases. The ends lost 3 bases at V and 7 bases at J; junction bases unmatched: 8. Per the germline V gene, CDR1 is SGHTA and CDR2 is FQGTGA. This CDR3 spans 16 amino acids. The CDR3 coding sequence is TGTGCCAGCAGCTTCCTAGCGGGAGATCGCTACGGGGAGCTGTTTTTT. Amino acid sequence: CASSFLAGDRYGELFF.

V gene TRBV6-5 combines with J gene TRBJ1-5; D is undetermined. There are 14 residues in the CDR3. In germline, CDR1 is MNHEY, CDR2 SVGAGI. V was pared by 4 bases and J by 3 bases, with 10 bases between. The CDR3 protein is CASSFNGVNQPQHF. The CDR3 nucleotides are TGTGCCAGCAGTTTCAACGGAGTCAATCAGCCCCAGCATTTT.

The chain recombines TRBV28 with TRBJ1-2; D is ambiguous. This CDR3 has 13 residues. CDR1 is MDHEN, CDR2 SYDVKM, per germline. Trimming cost V 6 bases and J 2 bases, with 10 bases left between them. The CDR3 DNA reads as TGTGCCAGCAGCCGTGACAACAACTATGGCTACACCTTC. As protein: CASSRDNNYGYTF.

Regarding this clone: Other DNA sequences of this sample code for an identical CDR3. The chain combines TRBV7-9 with TRBJ2-1, with a tentative D call TRBD1 (5 bases). V shed 1 base and J shed 1 base, with 5 bases lying between them. The CDR3 totals 14 residues. Germline-derived CDR1 and CDR2 are SEHNR and FQNEAQ (reference sequence). CDR3 bases: TGTGCCAGCAGCTTAGGGACATCCTACAATGAGCAGTTCTTC. Translated, it gives CASSLGTSYNEQFF.

Concerning this clone itself: Other DNA sequences from this sample encode an identical CDR3 as well. Here the CDR3 DNA reads TGTGCCAGCAGCGACAGGGGCCATCAGCCCCAGCATTTT. Translation gives CASSDRGHQPQHF. The chain employs TRBV28 and TRBJ1-5; 8 bases line up with TRBD1. V was pared by 6 bases and J by 5 bases, with 3 bases of the junction left unmatched. The CDR3 covers 13 residues. In germline, CDR1 is MDHEN, CDR2 SYDVKM.

CDR3 in DNA: TGCGCCAGCAGCTTCAACCACAGGTTAACTAATGAAAAACTGTTTTTT. Its protein product is CASSFNHRLTNEKLFF. The chain uses TRBV5-1 and TRBJ1-4; D is perhaps TRBD1 (5 bases). Germline CDR1 reads SGHRS; CDR2 reads YFSETQ. The CDR3 is 16 amino acids. Trimming took 2 bases from V and 1 from J, leaving 12 bases between them.

The rearrangement links TRBV14 to TRBJ1-1; D unclear. Germline CDR1 and CDR2: SGHDN and FVKESK. This CDR3 contains 13 residues. The germline V and J ends were trimmed by 2 bases and 1 base, with 5 bases remaining between them. Written as DNA, the CDR3 is TGTGCCAGCAGCCAATGGAGGAACACTGAAGCTTTCTTT. Its translation is CASSQWRNTEAFF.

The chain joins TRBV7-9 to TRBJ2-7; D is ambiguous. Trimming stripped 1 base from V and 3 bases from J, with 7 bases between. The CDR3 runs 13 residues. CDR1 is SEHNR and CDR2 is FQNEAQ in the germline V gene (reference sequence). The CDR3: CASSLEGYYEQYF. DNA for the CDR3: TGTGCCAGCAGCTTAGAGGGTTACTACGAGCAGTACTTC.

The J gene is TRBJ2-7, the V gene TRBV6-1; D is tentatively TRBD1 or TRBD2 (5 bases each). The germline CDR1 and CDR2 sequences are MNHNS and SASEGT. The CDR3 is 16 residues long. V was shortened by 3 bases and J by 2 bases, with 17 bases between the two germline ends. Here the CDR3 reads CASSDGGGRDPYEQYF. The CDR3 region has the DNA TGTGCCAGCAGTGATGGTGGGGGTAGGGACCCCTACGAGCAGTACTTC.

The rearrangement joins TRBV19 to TRBJ1-5; D call uncertain. The V gene lost 7 bases and the J gene lost 1 base, with 8 bases spanning the gap. The CDR3 spans 13 residues. Germline V gives CDR1 LNHDA, CDR2 SQIVND (reference sequence). DNA of the CDR3: TGTGCCAGTAACCAGGACAGCAATCAGCCCCAGCATTTT. This encodes CASNQDSNQPQHF. The full variable domain, with the rest looked up from reference TRBV19 and TRBJ1-5, is DGGITQSPKYLFRKEGQNVTLSCEQNLNHDAMYWYRQDPGQGLRLIYYSQIVNDFQKGDIAEGYSVSREKKESFPLTVTSAQKNPTAFYLCASNQDSNQPQHFGDGTRLSIL.

V is TRBV7-6 and J is TRBJ2-7, with 10 bases lining up with TRBD1. Germline CDR1 reads SGHVS; CDR2 reads FNYEAQ. The CDR3 covers 13 residues. The V segment lost 5 bases and the J segment 5 bases; nucleotides outside the gene matches: 3. For the CDR3, the DNA is TGTGCCAGCAGCCGGGGACAGGGGAACGAGCAGTACTTC. Translation gives CASSRGQGNEQYF.